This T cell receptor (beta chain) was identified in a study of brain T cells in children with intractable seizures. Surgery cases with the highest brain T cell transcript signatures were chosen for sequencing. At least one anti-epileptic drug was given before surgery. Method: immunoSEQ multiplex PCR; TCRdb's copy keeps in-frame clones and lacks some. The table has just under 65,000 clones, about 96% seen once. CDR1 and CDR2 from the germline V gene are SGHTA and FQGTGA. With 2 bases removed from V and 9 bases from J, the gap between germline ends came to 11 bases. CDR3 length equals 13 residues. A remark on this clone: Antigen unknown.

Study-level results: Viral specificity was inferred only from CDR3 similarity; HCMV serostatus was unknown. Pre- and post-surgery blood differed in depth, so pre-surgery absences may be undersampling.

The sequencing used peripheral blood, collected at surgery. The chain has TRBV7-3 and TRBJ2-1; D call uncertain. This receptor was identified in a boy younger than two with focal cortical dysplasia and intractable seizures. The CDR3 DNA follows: TGTGCCAGCAGCTTAGGAGAGGTCACTGAGCAGTTCTTC. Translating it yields CASSLGEVTEQFF.